These T cell receptor beta chains were read from a single sample in a study of T cells in Graves' hyperthyroidism and ophthalmopathy. One entry per CDR3 protein results from TCRdb running MiXCR on the multiplex PCR reads. The sample records approximately 410,000 distinct CDR3 sequences, approximately 15% being singletons. The sequencing input was blood. Receptor source: a man between 18 and 29 years old with Graves' ophthalmopathy. Both conserved end residues are part of each CDR3. Each record gives: V gene, J gene, CDR3 protein.

TRBV7-9	TRBJ2-2	CASSTAGRHTGELFF
TRBV4-1	TRBJ2-2	CASSRMTGSVTHSNTGELFF
TRBV12-5	TRBJ2-1	CASGLVLGTDYNEQFF
TRBV27	TRBJ1-2	CASLAGTNNNYGYTF
TRBV12-3/TRBV12-4	TRBJ2-7	CASKLSVRQYF
TRBV27	TRBJ2-2	CASSWASGRRELFF
TRBV13	TRBJ2-3	CASSLDFSGGTEADTQYF
TRBV15	TRBJ1-2	CATSSGADYGYTF
TRBV6-1	TRBJ1-5	CASSESTGWGPQHF
TRBV5-8	TRBJ1-1	CASSLVAGASGSEAFF
TRBV30	TRBJ2-3	CAWSVYGATDTQYF
TRBV20-1	TRBJ2-1	CSASLADSSQLPFF
TRBV15	TRBJ1-5	CATSTYNQPQHF
TRBV29-1	TRBJ2-7	CSVSPTGGYEQYF
TRBV5-1	TRBJ1-2	CASSLEGPIGTF
TRBV20-1	TRBJ2-1	CSATTAKFGYNEQFF
TRBV19	TRBJ2-3	CASSMGVRPLTDTQYF
TRBV7-9	TRBJ1-4	CASSLVLRTGGEKLFF
TRBV5-4	TRBJ2-1	CASTPFPGTSGGAHEQFF
TRBV19	TRBJ2-1	CASSIRRGGRGEQFF
TRBV6-1	TRBJ1-5	CATSGEQGNQPQHF
TRBV13	TRBJ2-7	CASSLRISGDEQYF
TRBV20-1	TRBJ1-6	CSADPGTGFSNSPLHF
TRBV15	TRBJ2-2	CATSRGEGANTGELFF
TRBV14	TRBJ2-1	CASSQEKVWVDARPYNEQFF
TRBV27	TRBJ2-1	CASSLLNSEQFF
TRBV20-1	TRBJ1-2	CSARVRGADTGYTF
TRBV11-2	TRBJ2-7	CASSLEASSVNEQYF
TRBV27	TRBJ2-3	CPASSLSSSGGALTHTQYF
TRBV6-1	TRBJ1-6	CASSGQRTYNSPLHF
TRBV6-5	TRBJ2-3	CASSYSRIDTQYF
TRBV12-3/TRBV12-4	TRBJ2-2	CASSHLYAGELFF
TRBV19	TRBJ1-4	CASSIVAATNEKLFF
TRBV6-1	TRBJ2-7	CASSEEVGVYEQYF
TRBV10-2	TRBJ2-1	CASSEPLAGGPNEQFF
TRBV27	TRBJ2-1	CASSLMDRGTYNEQFF
TRBV20-1	TRBJ1-5	CSASPGNLLGQPQHF
TRBV10-2	TRBJ2-2	CASSVSHLRSRPGELFF
TRBV7-2	TRBJ2-7	CASSSWTGDAYEQYF
TRBV25-1	TRBJ2-3	CASSEIGLVDLATQYF
TRBV4-1	TRBJ1-2	CASSQDYYGYTF
TRBV24-1	TRBJ2-1	CATSDFSGGPMDEQFF
TRBV15	TRBJ2-7	CATSSDRADGLYEQYF
TRBV5-8	TRBJ2-1	CASSPWTDSNEQFF
TRBV7-9	TRBJ2-7	CASRTGGTYEQYF
TRBV4-1	TRBJ2-7	CASSQTSGRVSRTYEQYF
TRBV12-3/TRBV12-4	TRBJ1-2	CASSFRVYYGYTF
TRBV28	TRBJ1-2	CASIPGHQANYGYTF
TRBV6-2/TRBV6-3	TRBJ1-1	CASSYSGANTEAFF
TRBV3-1	TRBJ2-4	CASSQEYWGTSRGIQYF
TRBV29-1	TRBJ2-1	CSAGTGDYNEQFF
TRBV24-1	TRBJ2-1	CATSDLQTSGGFLHEQFF
TRBV7-9	TRBJ2-2	CASSRPSSTGELFF
TRBV5-4	TRBJ2-6	CASSRGTGAGANVLTF
TRBV9	TRBJ2-2	CASSAPRSGELFF
TRBV19	TRBJ2-6	CARSMVQLSGANVLTF
TRBV27	TRBJ1-2	CASTSGWGLDYGYTF
TRBV3-1	TRBJ2-4	CASGTSGGLAKNIQYF